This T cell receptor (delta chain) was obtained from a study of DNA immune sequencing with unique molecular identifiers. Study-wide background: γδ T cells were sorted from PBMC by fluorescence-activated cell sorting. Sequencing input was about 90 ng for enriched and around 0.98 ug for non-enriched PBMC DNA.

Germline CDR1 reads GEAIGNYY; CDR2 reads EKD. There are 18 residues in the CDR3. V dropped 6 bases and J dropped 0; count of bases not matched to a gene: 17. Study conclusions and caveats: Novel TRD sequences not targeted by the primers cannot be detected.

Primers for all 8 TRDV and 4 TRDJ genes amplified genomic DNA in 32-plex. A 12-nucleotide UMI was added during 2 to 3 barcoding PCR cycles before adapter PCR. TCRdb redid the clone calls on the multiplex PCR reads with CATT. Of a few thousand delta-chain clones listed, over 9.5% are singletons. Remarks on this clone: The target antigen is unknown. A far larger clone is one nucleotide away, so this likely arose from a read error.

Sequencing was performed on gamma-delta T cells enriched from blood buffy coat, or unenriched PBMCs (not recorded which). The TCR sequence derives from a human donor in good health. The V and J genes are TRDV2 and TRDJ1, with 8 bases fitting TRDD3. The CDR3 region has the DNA TGTGCCTGTAACCCTGTACTGGGGGGCCCCCCGTACACCGATAAACTCATCTTT. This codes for CACNPVLGGPPYTDKLIF.